Below, one T cell receptor (beta chain) is given with its context. The germline V gene has CDR1 MGHRA and CDR2 YSYEKL. This CDR3 spans 16 amino acids. Trimming cost V 2 bases and J 4 bases; bases outside gene matches: 5. Each CDR3 protein gets one entry after TCRdb re-called the RT-PCR reads with MiXCR. The repertoire holds about a million distinct CDR3 sequences, with approximately 18% as singletons. This specimen comes from a study of patients and donors after allogeneic stem cell transplantation. This TCR derives from a human donor who was either an allogeneic HSCT recipient or a stem cell or donor lymphocyte infusion donor (not recorded which). It is not recorded whose cells these are; they may come from a transplant donor. Sequencing was done on a sample of blood, either unsorted or a sorted T cell fraction (not recorded which). The chain has TRBV4-1 and TRBJ2-1; 10 positions agree with TRBD2. The chain's CDR3 is CASSQLGLAAYNEQFF. DNA for the CDR3: TGCGCCAGCAGCCAACTTGGACTAGCGGCTTACAATGAGCAGTTCTTC.